The present entry profiles one T cell receptor beta chain with its context. Its specificity is unknown. The sample originates from a study of cytomegalovirus exposure and HLA in healthy donors. On the study more broadly: A subsequent analysis stated that the 90 to 150 validation repertoires were run on the same platform as the roughly 670 first-cohort repertoires.

The V and J ends lost 3 bases and 4 bases respectively, with 10 bases between them. This CDR3 is built from 13 residues. Germline assignment: CDR1 SGHAT and CDR2 FQNNGV. Here immunoSEQ multiplex PCR was the method, and the copy in TCRdb shows in-frame clones only, minus some. The sample holds approximately 260,000 clones, about 86% seen once. General study results and limits: Specificity for CMV antigens was confirmed in vitro for a few of the CMV-associated chains. Reports credit the classifier with highly specific, highly sensitive diagnosis of cytomegalovirus status. Many donors shared some public TCRs, even though most TCR sequences were rare.

The V call is TRBV11-2, the J call TRBJ2-7, with D possibly TRBD1 on 5 matching bases. The specimen was PBMCs. The receptor's source is a woman in her twenties or thirties in good health and CMV-seropositive. The DNA for the CDR3 is TGTGCCAGCAGCTTTCGACAGAAATACGAGCAGTACTTC. The encoded protein is CASSFRQKYEQYF.